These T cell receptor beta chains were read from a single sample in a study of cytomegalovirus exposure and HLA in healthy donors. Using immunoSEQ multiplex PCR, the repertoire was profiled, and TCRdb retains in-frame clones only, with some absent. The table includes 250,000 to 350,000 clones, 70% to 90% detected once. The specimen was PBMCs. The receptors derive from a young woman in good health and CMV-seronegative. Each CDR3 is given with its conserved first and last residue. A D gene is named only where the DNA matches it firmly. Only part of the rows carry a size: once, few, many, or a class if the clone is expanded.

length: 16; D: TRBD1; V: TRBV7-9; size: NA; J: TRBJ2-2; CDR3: CASSLNPGQVAGELFF; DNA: TGTGCCAGCAGCTTAAACCCGGGACAGGTAGCCGGGGAGCTGTTTTTT
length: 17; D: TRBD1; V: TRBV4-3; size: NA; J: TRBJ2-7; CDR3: CASSHRRDRGLIYEQYF; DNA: TGCGCCAGCAGCCACCGCCGGGACAGGGGGCTGATCTACGAGCAGTACTTC
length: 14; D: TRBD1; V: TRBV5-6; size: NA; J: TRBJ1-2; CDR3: CASSLPQTGNGYTF; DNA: TGTGCCAGCAGCTTGCCCCAGACAGGGAATGGCTACACCTTC
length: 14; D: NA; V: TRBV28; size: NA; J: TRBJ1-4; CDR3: CASSLSATNEKLFF; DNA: TGTGCCAGCAGTTTGTCTGCAACTAATGAAAAACTGTTTTTT
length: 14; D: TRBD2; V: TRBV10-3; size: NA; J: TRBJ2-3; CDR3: CAIRLAGFTDTQYF; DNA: TGTGCCATCAGGCTAGCGGGGTTCACAGATACGCAGTATTTT
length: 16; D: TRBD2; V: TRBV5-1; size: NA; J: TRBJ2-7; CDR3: CASSMGLAGGSYEQYF; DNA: TGCGCCAGCAGCATGGGACTAGCGGGAGGCAGCTACGAGCAGTACTTC
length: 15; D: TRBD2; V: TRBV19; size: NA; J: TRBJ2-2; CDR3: CASSPLAGYTGELFF; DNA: TGTGCCAGTAGTCCACTAGCGGGTTACACCGGGGAGCTGTTTTTT
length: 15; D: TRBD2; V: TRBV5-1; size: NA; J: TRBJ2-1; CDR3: CASSLVTSGFGEQFF; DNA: TGCGCCAGCAGCTTGGTGACTAGCGGATTTGGTGAGCAGTTCTTC
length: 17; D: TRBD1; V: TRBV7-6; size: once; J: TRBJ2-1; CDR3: CASSLAGRGQPYNEQFF; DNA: TGTGCCAGCAGCTTAGCGGGTCGGGGACAGCCATACAATGAGCAGTTCTTC
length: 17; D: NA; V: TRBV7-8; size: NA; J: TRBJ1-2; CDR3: CASSLESGRVRNYGYTF; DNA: TGTGCCAGCAGCTTAGAGAGTGGGCGCGTCAGGAACTATGGCTACACCTTC
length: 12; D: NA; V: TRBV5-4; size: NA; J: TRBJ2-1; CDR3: CASSFGNSEQFF; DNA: TGTGCCAGCAGCTTCGGGAACTCGGAGCAGTTCTTC
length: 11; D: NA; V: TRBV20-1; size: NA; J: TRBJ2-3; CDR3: CSARDPGLDFF; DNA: TGCAGTGCTAGAGATCCGGGACTGGATTTTTTT
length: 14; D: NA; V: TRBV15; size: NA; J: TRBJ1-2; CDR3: CATSRGGENYGYTF; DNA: TGTGCCACCAGCAGAGGAGGAGAGAACTATGGCTACACCTTC
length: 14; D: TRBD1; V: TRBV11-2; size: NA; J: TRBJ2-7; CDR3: CASRPGTGSHEQYF; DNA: TGTGCCAGCAGGCCCGGGACAGGGTCCCACGAGCAGTACTTC
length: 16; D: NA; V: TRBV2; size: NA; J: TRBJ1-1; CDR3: CASSEALKTGNTEAFF; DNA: TGTGCCAGCAGTGAAGCGCTGAAGACAGGGAACACTGAAGCTTTCTTT
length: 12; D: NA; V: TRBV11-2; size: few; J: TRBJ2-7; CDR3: CASSLVGYEQYF; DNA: TGTGCCAGCAGCCTAGTCGGCTACGAGCAGTACTTC
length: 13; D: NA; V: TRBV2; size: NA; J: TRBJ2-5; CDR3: CASSSGEEETQYF; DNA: TGTGCCAGCTCCAGCGGAGAAGAGGAGACCCAGTACTTC
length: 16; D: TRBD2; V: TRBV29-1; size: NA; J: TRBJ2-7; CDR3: CSVSGLAGDISYEQYF; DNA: TGCAGCGTTTCAGGACTAGCGGGAGATATCTCCTACGAGCAGTACTTC
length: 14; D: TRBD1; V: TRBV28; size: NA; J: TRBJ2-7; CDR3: CASLLTGGNYEQYF; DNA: TGTGCCAGCCTACTGACAGGGGGCAACTACGAGCAGTACTTC
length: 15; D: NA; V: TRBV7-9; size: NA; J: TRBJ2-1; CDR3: CASSLDGTGLTEQFF; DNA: TGTGCCAGCAGCTTAGACGGGACTGGACTCACTGAGCAGTTCTTC
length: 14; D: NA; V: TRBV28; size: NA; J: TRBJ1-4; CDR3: CASSLEGTREKLFF; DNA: TGTGCCAGCAGTTTGGAGGGCACCCGAGAAAAACTGTTTTTT
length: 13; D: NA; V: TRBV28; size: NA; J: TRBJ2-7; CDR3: CASRVGRAYEQYF; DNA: TGTGCCAGCAGGGTCGGCAGGGCCTACGAGCAGTACTTC
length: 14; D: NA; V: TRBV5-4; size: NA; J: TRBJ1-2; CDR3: CASSLEWEGYGYTF; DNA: TGTGCCAGCAGCTTGGAATGGGAGGGCTATGGCTACACCTTC
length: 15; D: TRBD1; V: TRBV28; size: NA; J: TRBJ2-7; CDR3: CASSLYGTGDYEQYF; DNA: TGTGCCAGCAGTTTATACGGGACAGGAGACTACGAGCAGTACTTC
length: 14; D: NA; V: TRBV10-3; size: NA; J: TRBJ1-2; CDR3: CAISDRDTDYGYTF; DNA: TGTGCCATCAGTGACCGGGACACGGACTATGGCTACACCTTC
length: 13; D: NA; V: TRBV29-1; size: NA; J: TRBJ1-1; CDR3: CSVRQLMNTEAFF; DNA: TGCAGCGTTAGACAGCTAATGAACACTGAAGCTTTCTTT
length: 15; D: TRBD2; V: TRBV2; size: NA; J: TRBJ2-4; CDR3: CASSIGLAGINIQYF; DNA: TGTGCCAGCAGTATCGGACTAGCGGGAATAAACATTCAGTACTTC
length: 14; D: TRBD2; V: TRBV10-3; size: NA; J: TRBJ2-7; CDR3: CAIKGERDSGEQYF; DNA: TGTGCCATCAAAGGGGAGCGGGACTCAGGCGAGCAGTACTTC
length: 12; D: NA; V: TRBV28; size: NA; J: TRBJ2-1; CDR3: CASIGQYNEQFF; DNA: TGTGCCAGCATTGGCCAATACAATGAGCAGTTCTTC
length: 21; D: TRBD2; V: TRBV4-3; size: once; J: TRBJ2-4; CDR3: CASSQEIIAGPNALAKNIQYF; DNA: TGCGCCAGCAGCCAAGAGATAATAGCGGGCCCAAACGCCTTAGCCAAAAACATTCAGTACTTC
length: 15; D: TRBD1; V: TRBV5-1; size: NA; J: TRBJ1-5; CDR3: CASSPGQRDNQPQHF; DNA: TGCGCCAGCAGCCCGGGACAGCGTGACAATCAGCCCCAGCATTTT
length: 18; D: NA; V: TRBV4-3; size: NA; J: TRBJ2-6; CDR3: CASSQDEGRWAGANVLTF; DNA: TGCGCCAGCAGCCAAGATGAGGGTCGGTGGGCTGGGGCCAACGTCCTGACTTTC
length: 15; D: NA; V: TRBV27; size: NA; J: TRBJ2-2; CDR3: CASSRRVRETGELFF; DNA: TGTGCCAGCAGTCGCAGGGTTCGGGAGACCGGGGAGCTGTTTTTT
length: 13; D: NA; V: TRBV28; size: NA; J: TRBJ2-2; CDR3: CAVRDTNTGELFF; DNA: TGTGCCGTTAGGGACACCAACACCGGGGAGCTGTTTTTT
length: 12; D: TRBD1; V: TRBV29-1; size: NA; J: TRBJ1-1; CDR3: CSAGGRFTEAFF; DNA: TGCAGCGCAGGGGGGCGGTTCACTGAAGCTTTCTTT
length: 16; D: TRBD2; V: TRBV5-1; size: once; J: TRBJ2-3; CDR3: CASSLIPSGSTDTQYF; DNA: TGCGCCAGCAGCTTGATCCCTAGCGGGAGCACAGATACGCAGTATTTT
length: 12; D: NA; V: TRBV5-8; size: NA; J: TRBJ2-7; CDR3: CASSFRERQQYF; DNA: TGTGCCAGCAGCTTTCGGGAACGGCAGCAGTACTTC
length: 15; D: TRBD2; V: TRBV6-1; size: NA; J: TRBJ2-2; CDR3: CASKGLAGYTGELFF; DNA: TGTGCCAGCAAAGGACTAGCGGGATACACCGGGGAGCTGTTTTTT
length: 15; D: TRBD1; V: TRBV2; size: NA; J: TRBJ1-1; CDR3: CASTGTGDSNTEAFF; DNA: TGTGCCAGCACCGGGACAGGGGACTCGAACACTGAAGCTTTCTTT